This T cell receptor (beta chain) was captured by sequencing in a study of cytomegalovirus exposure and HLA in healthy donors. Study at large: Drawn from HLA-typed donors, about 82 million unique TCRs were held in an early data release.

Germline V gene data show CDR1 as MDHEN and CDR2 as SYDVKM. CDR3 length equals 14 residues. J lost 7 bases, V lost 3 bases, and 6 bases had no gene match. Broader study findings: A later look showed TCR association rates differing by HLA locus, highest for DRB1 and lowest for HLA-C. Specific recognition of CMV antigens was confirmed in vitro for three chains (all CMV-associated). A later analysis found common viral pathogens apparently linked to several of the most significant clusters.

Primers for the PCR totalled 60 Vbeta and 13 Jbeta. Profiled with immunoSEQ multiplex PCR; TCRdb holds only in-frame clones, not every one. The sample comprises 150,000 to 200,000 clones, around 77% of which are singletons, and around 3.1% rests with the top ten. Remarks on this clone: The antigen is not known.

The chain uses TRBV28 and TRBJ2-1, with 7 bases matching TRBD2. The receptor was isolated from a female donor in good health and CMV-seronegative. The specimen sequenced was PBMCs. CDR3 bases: TGTGCCAGCAGTTTGCGGGAGAAGGGTAATGAGCAGTTCTTC. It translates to CASSLREKGNEQFF.